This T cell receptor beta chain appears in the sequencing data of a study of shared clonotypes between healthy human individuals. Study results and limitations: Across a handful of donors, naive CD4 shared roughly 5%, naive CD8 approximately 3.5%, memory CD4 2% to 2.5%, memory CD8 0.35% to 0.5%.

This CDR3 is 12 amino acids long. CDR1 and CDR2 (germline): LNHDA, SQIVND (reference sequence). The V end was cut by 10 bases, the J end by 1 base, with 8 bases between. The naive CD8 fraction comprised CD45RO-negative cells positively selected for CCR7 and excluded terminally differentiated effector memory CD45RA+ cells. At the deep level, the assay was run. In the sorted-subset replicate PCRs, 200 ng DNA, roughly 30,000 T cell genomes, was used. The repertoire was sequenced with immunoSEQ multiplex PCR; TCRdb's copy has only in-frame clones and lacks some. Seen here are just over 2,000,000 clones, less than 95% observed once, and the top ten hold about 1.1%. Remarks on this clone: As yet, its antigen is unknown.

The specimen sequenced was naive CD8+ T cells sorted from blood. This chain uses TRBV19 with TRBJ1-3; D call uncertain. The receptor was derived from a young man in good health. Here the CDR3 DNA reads TGTGCCACCGCCGGGTCTGGAAACACCATATATTTT. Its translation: CATAGSGNTIYF.